This T cell receptor beta chain was sequenced during a study of beta chain features in type 1 diabetes. Study context: Examined across all samples were 90 million to 130 million sorted cells.

Overall study results and limits: The study found moderately but significantly shorter TCRB CDR3s in all four CD4+ subsets of Type 1 diabetes patients.

Expressed TCRB transcripts were sequenced after all isolated RNA was converted to cDNA. Clones were read by immunoSEQ multiplex PCR, and TCRdb kept only the in-frame ones, dropping some. Of about 14,000 clones listed, over 55% are singletons. Turning to this clone: Its antigen is not known.

Germline-derived CDR1 and CDR2 are SGHRS and YFSETQ. Trimming stripped 0 bases from V and 7 bases from J, with 4 bases between. The CDR3 consists of 11 residues. The V gene is TRBV5-1, the J gene TRBJ1-1; no clear D. Sequenced sample: stem cell memory CD4+ T cells from blood. This sequence was found in a woman aged 18-29 years with type 1 diabetes. DNA for the CDR3: TGCGCCAGCAGCTTGGACAGTGAAGCTTTCTTT. This encodes CASSLDSEAFF.